Following are 28 T cell receptor beta chains from one sample sequenced in a study of tissue T cells after allogeneic stem cell transplantation. The table came from immunoSEQ multiplex PCR; TCRdb's copy has only in-frame clones and leaves some out. This sample has more than 7,500 clones, with roughly three fifths found just once. The material sequenced was tissue from the ileum, taken at autopsy. The source is a woman between 18 and 49 years old with breast cancer.

The chain links TRBV7-3 to TRBJ2-5; maybe TRBD2 (5 bases). The ends were cut back, 2 bases at V and 4 bases at J, with 8 bases in the middle. CDR3 length equals 13 residues. Germline loops: CDR1 SGHTA, CDR2 FQGTGA. In DNA, the CDR3 is TGTGCCAGCAGCTTACGGGAAGGAGAGACCCAGTACTTC. This sequence encodes CASSLREGETQYF.

V gene TRBV4-3 combines with J gene TRBJ1-5, with 9 bases aligning to TRBD1. The V and J ends lost 6 bases and 0 bases, in that order; junction bases with no gene match: 6. The germline V gene has CDR1 LGHNA and CDR2 YSLEER. The length of the CDR3 is 16 residues. In DNA, the CDR3 is TGCGCCAGCAGGGGACAGGGTATTCCTAGCAATCAGCCCCAGCATTTT. This encodes CASRGQGIPSNQPQHF.

Only a few counts were recorded for this clone. Its ends do not fully match the called genes, so a read error is possible. The chain has TRBV7-7 and TRBJ2-3, with a weak D call TRBD2 (6 bases). CDR3 size: 17 residues. Germline lookup yields CDR1 SSHAT and CDR2 FNYEAQ (reference sequence). This chain's CDR3 is CASSLAHSSDDTDTQYF. DNA of the CDR3: TGTGCTAGCAGCTTAGCTCATTCTAGCGATGACACAGATACGCAGTATTTT.

This chain connects TRBV7-2 to TRBJ1-2; D is possibly TRBD1 (5 bases). The CDR3 has 15 amino acids. Germline V gene data show CDR1 as SGHTA and CDR2 as FQGNSA. Deletions cut 5 bases from V and 1 base from J, with 14 bases between. This chain's CDR3 is CASSASSRVNYGYTF. In DNA, the CDR3 is TGTGCCAGCAGCGCTTCCTCCAGGGTTAACTATGGCTACACCTTC.

The rearrangement joins TRBV29-1 to TRBJ1-1, with D unresolved. The CDR3 length is 14 residues. V lost 0 bases and J 2 bases, leaving 10 bases between the germline ends. Germline V gene data show CDR1 as SQVTM and CDR2 as ANQGSEA. The CDR3: CSVEDMTYNTEAFF. For the CDR3, the DNA is TGCAGCGTTGAAGACATGACCTATAACACTGAAGCTTTCTTT. The whole variable domain, remainder taken from reference TRBV29-1 and TRBJ1-1, is SAVISQKPSRDICQRGTSLTIQCQVDSQVTMMFWYRQQPGQSLTLIATANQGSEATYESGFVIDKFPISRPNLTFSTLTVSNMSPEDSSIYLCSVEDMTYNTEAFFGQGTRLTVV.

The V and J genes are TRBV12-3 or TRBV12-4 and TRBJ2-7, with D possibly being TRBD1 (6 bases). The CDR3 has 12 amino acids. Trimming removed 6 bases from V and 5 bases from J, with 11 bases in between. CDR3 sequence reads: CASRRDTDEQYF. CDR3 DNA sequence: TGTGCCAGCAGACGGGACACTGACGAGCAGTACTTC.

The chain couples TRBV6-6 to TRBJ1-1; 7 bases are a match to TRBD1. The CDR3 runs to 13 residues. Germline V lookup: CDR1 MNHNY, CDR2 SVGAGI (reference sequence). Trimming at V came to 6 bases and at J to 10 bases, leaving 11 bases not matched to a gene. The CDR3 nucleotides are TGTGCCAGCAGCTTCAGGGGGGGTCTTGGAGCTTTCTTT. It specifies CASSFRGGLGAFF.

This chain connects TRBV19 to TRBJ1-1; D call uncertain. This CDR3 is built from 11 residues. Germline CDR1 is LNHDA and CDR2 is SQIVND (reference sequence). V lost 9 bases to trimming and J lost 1 base, with 6 bases between them. As DNA, the CDR3 is TGTGCCAGCGCAGGGAACACTGAAGCTTTCTTT. This sequence encodes CASAGNTEAFF.

This clone has just a few counts. The chain couples TRBV6-2 or TRBV6-3 to TRBJ2-5; weak D call: TRBD2 (5 bases). Trimming took off 2 bases at V and 5 bases at J, with 6 bases between the two ends. This CDR3 contains 12 residues. Looked up from germline, CDR1 is MNHEY and CDR2 is SVGEGT. The CDR3 bases are TGTGCCAGCAGTTACGCGGGCGAGACCCAGTACTTC. Translation: CASSYAGETQYF.

This chain joins TRBV7-8 and TRBJ2-7, with a tentative D call TRBD1 (6 bases). The CDR3 has 14 amino acids. Trimming took 5 bases from V and 1 from J, leaving 12 bases between them. Per the germline V gene, CDR1 is SGHVS and CDR2 is FQNEAQ. The CDR3 region is CASSPGTLSYEQYF. CDR3 nucleotide sequence: TGTGCCAGCAGCCCCGGGACACTGTCCTACGAGCAGTACTTC.

This chain links TRBV6-2 or TRBV6-3 with TRBJ2-7, with D unclear. The CDR3 is 14 amino acids. Trimming took off 4 bases at V and 2 bases at J, with 12 bases between the two ends. Germline V lookup: CDR1 MNHEY, CDR2 SVGEGT. In DNA, the CDR3 is TGTGCCAGCAGTTCGGCGGCAGGAACCTACGAGCAGTACTTC. It codes for CASSSAAGTYEQYF.

This chain links TRBV28 with TRBJ1-6, with D uncertain. Per germline, CDR1 MDHEN and CDR2 SYDVKM. V was pared by 4 bases and J by 10 bases, with 17 bases between. This CDR3 region has 15 residues. This chain's CDR3 is CASSSLWPSGSPLHF. CDR3 DNA: TGTGCCAGCAGTTCCCTTTGGCCCAGTGGGTCACCCCTCCACTTT.

The chain carries TRBV12-3 or TRBV12-4 and TRBJ2-7; no clear D. V lost 3 bases and J 0 bases, leaving 6 bases between the germline ends. The CDR3 sequence is 13 residues long. The CDR3 DNA reads TGTGCCAGCAGTTTTTCCAACTCCTACGAGCAGTACTTC. It is translated as CASSFSNSYEQYF.

This clone was found a few times. The chain uses TRBV29-1 and TRBJ2-7; D possibly corresponds to TRBD1 (6 bases). This CDR3 region has 14 residues. Per germline, CDR1 SQVTM and CDR2 ANQGSEA. V lost 4 bases and J lost 4, with 17 bases in between. The chain's CDR3 is CSVVLGGIAYEQYF. CDR3 nucleotide sequence: TGCAGCGTTGTGCTAGGGGGTATAGCGTACGAGCAGTACTTC.

This clone has only a few counts. One end of the junction does not line up with germline, which may come from a read error. The chain recombines TRBV20-1 with TRBJ1-3, with a tentative D call TRBD1 (5 bases). Looked up from germline, CDR1 is DFQATT and CDR2 is SNEGSKA (reference sequence). This CDR3 region has 11 residues. CDR3 nucleotides: TGTGGGGGTTCCTCTGGAAACACCATATATTTT. Encoded protein: CGGSSGNTIYF.

This clone was seen only a few times. The chain joins TRBV30 to TRBJ1-5; 7 bases are a match to TRBD1. The CDR3 runs 13 residues. J was trimmed by 7 bases and V by 1 base; bases with no gene match: 4. The germline gives CDR1 GTSNPN, CDR2 SVGIG (reference sequence). CDR3 in DNA: TGTGCCTGGAGTGAAAGAGGGGGCCAGCCCCAGCATTTT. Amino acid sequence: CAWSERGGQPQHF.

The chain carries TRBV15 and TRBJ2-5; D is uncertain. The CDR3 loop spans 16 amino acids. In germline, CDR1 is LNHNV, CDR2 YYDKDF (reference sequence). Trimming stripped 1 base from V and 2 bases from J, with 14 bases between. The CDR3 DNA follows: TGTGCCACCAGCAGAGGTTCAGCAAGCATACAAGAGACCCAGTACTTC. Amino acid sequence: CATSRGSASIQETQYF.

This rearrangement joins TRBV19 to TRBJ1-5; D gene ambiguous. The CDR3 extends over 13 amino acids. Germline CDR1 reads LNHDA; CDR2 reads SQIVND (reference sequence). V shed 4 bases and J shed 3 bases, with 7 bases lying between them. The CDR3 region is CASSTSINQPQHF. The CDR3 region has the DNA TGTGCCAGTAGTACCTCCATCAATCAGCCCCAGCATTTT.

This clone was counted once. The rearrangement joins TRBV5-4 to TRBJ1-1, with 8 bases identical to TRBD1. Germline values: CDR1 SGHNT, CDR2 YYREEE (reference sequence). The V and J ends lost 3 bases and 5 bases, in that order; junction bases with no gene match: 6. The CDR3 covers 14 residues. This chain's CDR3 is CASSSYRGETEAFF. The CDR3 DNA follows: TGTGCCAGCAGCTCTTACAGGGGGGAGACTGAAGCTTTCTTT.

The chain couples TRBV27 to TRBJ2-7; D possibly corresponds to TRBD2 (5 bases). The CDR3 length is 14 residues. Germline lookup yields CDR1 MNHEY and CDR2 SMNVEV (reference sequence). V was trimmed by 8 bases and J by 3 bases, leaving 17 bases between them. CDR3: CASPSAGGYYEQYF. The CDR3 DNA follows: TGTGCCAGCCCCAGCGCAGGAGGCTACTACGAGCAGTACTTC.

Sample share makes this clone medium-sized. The rearrangement links TRBV10-3 to TRBJ1-5, with TRBD1 matching 9 bases. Germline values: CDR1 ENHRY, CDR2 SYGVKD. The V segment lost 4 bases and the J segment 3 bases; nucleotides outside the gene matches: 4. The length of the CDR3 is 15 residues. CDR3 nucleotide sequence: TGTGCCATCAGTGGGGGACAGGGATACAATCAGCCCCAGCATTTT. Translated: CAISGGQGYNQPQHF.

V gene TRBV5-1 combines with J gene TRBJ2-7, with 7 bases fitting TRBD1. In germline, CDR1 is SGHRS, CDR2 YFSETQ. With 2 bases clipped from V and 2 bases from J, the junction kept 4 bases outside the gene matches. There are 14 residues in the CDR3. The CDR3 sequence: CASSLQGQAYEQYF. The CDR3 nucleotides read TGCGCCAGCAGCTTACAGGGGCAGGCCTACGAGCAGTACTTC.

This clone was detected once. CDR3 in amino acids: CASSYRSSGANVLTF. The CDR3, as DNA: TGTGCCAGCAGTTACAGGTCCTCTGGGGCCAACGTCCTGACTTTC. The V gene is TRBV6-5, the J gene TRBJ2-6; D is unclear. This CDR3 comprises 15 residues. Trimming left V 2 bases short and J 0 bases short, with 5 bases between. Per germline, CDR1 MNHEY and CDR2 SVGAGI.

This rearrangement joins TRBV2 to TRBJ1-2, with 9 bases identical to TRBD1. CDR3 length equals 15 residues. Germline V gives CDR1 SNHLY, CDR2 FYNNEI. Trimming took 4 bases from V and 4 from J; bases not matched to a gene: 7. The CDR3 sequence is CASSATGGAGYGYTF. CDR3 DNA: TGTGCCAGCAGTGCTACAGGGGGCGCGGGCTATGGCTACACCTTC.

The rearrangement uses TRBV2 and TRBJ2-7; 7 nucleotides match TRBD1. Per germline, CDR1 SNHLY and CDR2 FYNNEI. The V segment lost 8 bases and the J segment 2 bases; nucleotides outside the gene matches: 6. The CDR3 consists of 13 residues. The CDR3 sequence is CASGRDRTYEQYF. CDR3 nucleotides: TGTGCCAGCGGCCGGGACAGAACCTACGAGCAGTACTTC.

The chain carries TRBV24-1 and TRBJ2-3; 10 positions agree with TRBD1. Germline V gene sequence: CDR1 KGHDR, CDR2 SFDVKD. With 6 bases clipped from V and 6 bases from J, the junction kept 2 bases outside the gene matches. There are 13 residues in the CDR3. The CDR3 region is CATSRQGADTQYF. The CDR3 DNA is TGTGCCACCAGTAGACAGGGGGCTGATACGCAGTATTTT.

In its sample, this clone was seen a few times. This chain joins TRBV11-2 and TRBJ2-1; D assignment may be TRBD1 or TRBD2 (6 bases each). From germline, CDR1 is SGHAT and CDR2 FQNNGV. V was cut by 5 bases and J by 0 bases, with 11 bases left in between. The CDR3 spans 15 residues. The CDR3 protein is CASSKGGSSYNEQFF. The CDR3 bases are TGTGCCAGCAGCAAAGGGGGGAGCTCCTACAATGAGCAGTTCTTC.

This clone came up a few times. The chain is built from TRBV11-2 and TRBJ2-3; the D gene is possibly TRBD2 (6 bases). The V end was cut by 1 base, the J end by 4 bases, with 18 bases between. Germline lookup yields CDR1 SGHAT and CDR2 FQNNGV. The CDR3 extends over 17 amino acids. Here the CDR3 reads CASSLVPQGRRADTQYF. The CDR3 region has the DNA TGTGCCAGCAGCTTAGTTCCGCAGGGCCGGAGGGCAGATACGCAGTATTTT.